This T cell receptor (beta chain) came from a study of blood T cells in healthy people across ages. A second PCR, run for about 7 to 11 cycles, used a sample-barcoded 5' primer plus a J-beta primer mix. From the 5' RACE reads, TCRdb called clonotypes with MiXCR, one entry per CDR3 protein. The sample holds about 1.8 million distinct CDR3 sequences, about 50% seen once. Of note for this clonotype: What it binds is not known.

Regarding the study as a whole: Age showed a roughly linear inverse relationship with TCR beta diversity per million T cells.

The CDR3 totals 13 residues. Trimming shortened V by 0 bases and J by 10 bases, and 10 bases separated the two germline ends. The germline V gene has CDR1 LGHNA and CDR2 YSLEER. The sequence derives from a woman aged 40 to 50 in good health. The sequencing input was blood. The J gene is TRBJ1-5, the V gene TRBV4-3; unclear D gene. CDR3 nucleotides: TGCGCCAGCAGCCAAGAAGTCGTGCAACCCCAGCATTTT. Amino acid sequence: CASSQEVVQPQHF.